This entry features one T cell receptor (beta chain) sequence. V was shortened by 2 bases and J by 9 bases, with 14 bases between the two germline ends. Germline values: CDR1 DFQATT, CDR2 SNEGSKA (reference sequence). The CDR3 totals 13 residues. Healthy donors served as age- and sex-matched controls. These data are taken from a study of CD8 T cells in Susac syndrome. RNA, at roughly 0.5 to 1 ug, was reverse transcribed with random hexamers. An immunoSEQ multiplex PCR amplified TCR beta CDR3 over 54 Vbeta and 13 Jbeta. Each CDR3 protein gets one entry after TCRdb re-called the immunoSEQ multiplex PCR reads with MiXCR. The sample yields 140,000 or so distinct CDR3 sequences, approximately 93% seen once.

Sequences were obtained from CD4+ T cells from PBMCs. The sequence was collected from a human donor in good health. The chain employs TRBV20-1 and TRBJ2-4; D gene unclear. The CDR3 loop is CSARLSNLGIQYF. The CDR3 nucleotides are TGCAGTGCTAGACTCAGTAACTTGGGCATTCAGTACTTC.